A selection of T cell receptor beta chains follows, all from one sample in a study of cytomegalovirus exposure and HLA in healthy donors. Measured with immunoSEQ multiplex PCR; TCRdb has only the in-frame clones, and not every one. The repertoire holds more than 150,000 clones, with 75% to 85% as singletons. The sample was PBMCs. The receptors were gathered from a girl aged 2-10 years in good health and CMV-seropositive. Each CDR3 is given without its conserved first and last residue. Fields, in order: V gene, D gene, clone size, J gene, CDR3 protein. D genes are given only for firm matches. Clone size, where shown, is once, few, many, or a class for clones that have expanded.

>TRBV23-1|-|once|TRBJ2-3
ASSQSGRVSTDTQY
>TRBV6-1|TRBD1|-|TRBJ1-1
ASSENRGHTEAF
>TRBV19|-|-|TRBJ1-2
ACSGLNYGYT
>TRBV28|TRBD2|-|TRBJ2-3
ASSPAGGDTDTQY
>TRBV11-3|-|-|TRBJ2-2
ASSLTRRNTGELF
>TRBV15|-|once|TRBJ2-1
ATSKVNFYNEQF
>TRBV6-5|-|-|TRBJ2-7
ASSYSIRGYEQY
>TRBV27|-|-|TRBJ2-3
ASSRSDTQY
>TRBV18|-|once|TRBJ1-1
ASSPLYTVMNTEAF
>TRBV6-1|TRBD1|few|TRBJ1-1
ASSPGTGLTEAF
>TRBV30|-|-|TRBJ2-3
AWEGRGPDTQY
>TRBV5-1|TRBD2|-|TRBJ2-2
ASSLGTSGTGELF
>TRBV28|TRBD1|-|TRBJ1-1
ASSSFGQGATEAF
>TRBV9|-|-|TRBJ2-7
ASSVTGTNMNEQY
>TRBV5-1|TRBD2|-|-
ASSLVVAGAYEQY
>TRBV19|TRBD1|-|TRBJ1-5
ASSYRTGRGNQPQH
>TRBV27|TRBD2|-|TRBJ2-3
ASSLTSWGGDTQY
>TRBV11-2|-|-|TRBJ2-7
ASSTAGSGEQY
>TRBV7-2|-|-|TRBJ2-5
ASSRQQETQY
>TRBV7-7|-|-|TRBJ2-1
ASSSQPWSSYNEQF
>TRBV9|-|-|TRBJ2-3
ASSAIHDTQY
>TRBV9|TRBD1|-|TRBJ1-3
ASSPRGLASGNTIY
>TRBV9|-|-|TRBJ1-5
ASSVDGSQPQH
>TRBV11-3|TRBD1|-|TRBJ1-5
ASSLGTGAQPQH
>TRBV29-1|TRBD1|-|TRBJ1-1
SVATGGSTEAF
>TRBV30|TRBD2|-|TRBJ2-7
AWSVRLADAYEQY
>TRBV5-6|-|-|TRBJ2-1
ASSLSVPGYEQF
>TRBV9|-|-|TRBJ2-1
ASSVYTSSYNEQF
>TRBV5-4|-|-|TRBJ2-7
ASSVLGGEQY